Presented here are 20 T cell receptor beta chains from one specimen sequenced in a study of OX40 agonist ivuxolimab in advanced cancers. Repertoires were generated with immunoSEQ multiplex PCR, while TCRdb's copy carries only in-frame clones and drops some. The data hold 10,000 to 15,000 clones, with roughly 80% observed a single time. The sequencing here drew on CD4+ or CD8+ T cells sorted from blood, taken in a trial of the OX40 agonist ivuxolimab. These TCRs come from an adult with an advanced solid tumor such as melanoma, head and neck, liver or kidney cancer.

The chain employs TRBV2 and TRBJ1-2; D gene uncertain. The germline V gene has CDR1 SNHLY and CDR2 FYNNEI. Trimming removed 7 bases from V and 4 bases from J, with 10 bases in between. The CDR3 has 12 amino acids. The CDR3 sequence: CASMLGSYGYTF. DNA of the CDR3: TGTGCCAGCATGTTGGGGTCCTATGGCTACACCTTC. The full variable domain, completed using reference TRBV2 and TRBJ1-2, is EPEVTQTPSHQVTQMGQEVILRCVPISNHLYFYWYRQILGQKVEFLVSFYNNEISEKSEIFDDQFSVERPDGSNFTLKIRSTKLEDSAMYFCASMLGSYGYTFGSGTRLTVV.

V and J are TRBV6-5 and TRBJ2-2; 7 bases are shared with TRBD2. Germline CDR1 is MNHEY and CDR2 is SVGAGI. CDR3 length: 13 amino acids. V shed 5 bases and J 7 bases; nucleotides not matched to a gene: 4. The CDR3 DNA is TGTGCCAGCAGTATGGGGGGGAACGGGGAGCTGTTTTTT. Translation gives CASSMGGNGELFF.

The genes are TRBV19 and TRBJ1-6, with 9 bases matching TRBD1. CDR1 and CDR2 (germline): LNHDA, SQIVND (reference sequence). CDR3 size: 14 residues. J gave up 8 bases and V 7 bases, and 6 bases lay outside the gene matches. The CDR3, as DNA: TGTGCCAGTATGGACAGGGGACTGGATTCACCCCTCCACTTT. Its protein product is CASMDRGLDSPLHF.

The J gene is TRBJ2-7, the V gene TRBV15; D is possibly TRBD1 or TRBD2 (6 bases each). CDR3 length: 14 residues. Trimming removed 0 bases from V and 4 bases from J, with 10 bases in between. Germline CDR1 is LNHNV and CDR2 is YYDKDF (reference sequence). The CDR3 loop is CATSRDRGPYEQYF. CDR3 nucleotides: TGTGCCACCAGCAGAGATCGGGGGCCGTACGAGCAGTACTTC.

The chain uses TRBV29-1 and TRBJ2-7; tentative D call: TRBD2 (6 bases). This CDR3 has 11 amino acids. Trimming pared 7 bases from V and 9 bases from J, leaving 16 bases between. Germline CDR1 SQVTM, CDR2 ANQGSEA. CDR3 bases: TGCAGCGCCAATGGTAGCGGCGGGCAGTACTTC. Residues: CSANGSGGQYF.

The CDR3 region is CASSLVDSYEQYF. The DNA for the CDR3 is TGTGCCAGCAGCTTGGTGGACTCATACGAGCAGTACTTC. This chain uses TRBV5-4 with TRBJ2-7, with D perhaps matching TRBD2 (5 bases). This CDR3 comprises 13 residues. The V end was cut by 0 bases, the J end by 4 bases, with 8 bases between. Germline CDR1 SGHNT, CDR2 YYREEE (reference sequence). Full variable domain (rest looked up from reference TRBV5-4 and TRBJ2-7): ETGVTQSPTHLIKTRGQQVTLRCSSQSGHNTVSWYQQALGQGPQFIFQYYREEENGRGNFPPRFSGLQFPNYSSELNVNALELDDSALYLCASSLVDSYEQYFGPGTRLTVT.

This clone was counted a single time. The chain links TRBV5-4 to TRBJ1-2; D uncertain. Trimming took 2 bases from V and 2 from J, leaving 10 bases between them. The CDR3 is 14 residues long. Germline V gene sequence: CDR1 SGHNT, CDR2 YYREEE (reference sequence). The CDR3 loop is CASSLGRQNYGYTF. CDR3 in DNA: TGTGCCAGCAGCTTAGGCCGGCAGAACTATGGCTACACCTTC.

J is TRBJ2-1 and V is TRBV10-3, with D maybe TRBD1 (6 bases). The CDR3 consists of 15 residues. Trimming took 4 bases from V and 0 from J, leaving 10 bases between them. CDR1 and CDR2 from the germline V gene are ENHRY and SYGVKD. The CDR3 region has the DNA TGTGCCATCAGTGGGGGGCTTAGCTCCTACAATGAGCAGTTCTTC. Amino acid sequence: CAISGGLSSYNEQFF.

The chain joins TRBV5-4 to TRBJ1-1; no reliable D call. V was trimmed by 4 bases and J by 2 bases, leaving 6 bases between them. The CDR3 sequence is 12 residues long. CDR1 and CDR2 (germline): SGHNT, YYREEE (reference sequence). The CDR3 reads CASSPANTEAFF. DNA for the CDR3: TGTGCCAGCAGCCCAGCAAACACTGAAGCTTTCTTT.

The V and J genes are TRBV13 and TRBJ2-5; 10 bases map to TRBD2. CDR1 PRHDT and CDR2 FYEKMQ come from the germline V gene (reference sequence). V lost 0 bases, J lost 2 bases, and 15 bases stayed unmatched. The CDR3 is 20 residues long. CDR3 nucleotide sequence: TGTGCCAGCAGCTTAGGCGGGAAAGCGGGAGGGCCCGAGGAGCAAGAGACCCAGTACTTC. It translates to CASSLGGKAGGPEEQETQYF.

This clone was observed a single time. This sequence joins TRBV2 and TRBJ2-7, with 7 bases identical to TRBD1. The CDR3 has 13 residues. Germline assignment: CDR1 SNHLY and CDR2 FYNNEI. With 4 bases clipped from V and 2 bases from J, the junction kept 2 bases outside the gene matches. As DNA, the CDR3 is TGTGCCAGCAGTGGGGGACAGACCTACGAGCAGTACTTC. Its protein is CASSGGQTYEQYF. Based on the CDR3 plus reference TRBV2 and TRBJ2-7, the full variable domain is EPEVTQTPSHQVTQMGQEVILRCVPISNHLYFYWYRQILGQKVEFLVSFYNNEISEKSEIFDDQFSVERPDGSNFTLKIRSTKLEDSAMYFCASSGGQTYEQYFGPGTRLTVT.

The chain carries TRBV15 and TRBJ2-4; no clear D. V lost 3 bases and J 1 base, leaving 13 bases between the germline ends. This CDR3 has 16 residues. Germline CDR1 LNHNV, CDR2 YYDKDF (reference sequence). In nucleotides, the CDR3 is TGTGCCACCAGCAGTGACCAGGTGGTTGCCAAAAACATTCAGTACTTC. This translates into CATSSDQVVAKNIQYF.

Details on this clone: The junction differs from germline at one of its ends, possibly a read error. V gene TRBV4-1 combines with J gene TRBJ1-1; no clear D. The CDR3 extends over 14 amino acids. Germline CDR1 MGHRA, CDR2 YSYEKL. The DNA for the CDR3 is TGCGCCAGCAGCAAAGAGGGTGACCGGATCGAAGCTTTCTTT. As protein: CASSKEGDRIEAFF.

This chain uses TRBV28 with TRBJ2-5; D not resolved. V dropped 1 base and J dropped 1 base, with 13 bases sitting between them. Germline CDR1 is MDHEN and CDR2 is SYDVKM. This CDR3 spans 16 amino acids. The CDR3 nucleotides are TGTGCCAGCAGTTTATCCCGCGAAGGGTTCCAAGAGACCCAGTACTTC. It translates to CASSLSREGFQETQYF. Supplemented by reference TRBV28 and TRBJ2-5, the full variable domain reads DVKVTQSSRYLVKRTGEKVFLECVQDMDHENMFWYRQDPGLGLRLIYFSYDVKMKEKGDIPEGYSVSREKKERFSLILESASTNQTSMYLCASSLSREGFQETQYFGPGTRLLVL.

J is TRBJ2-5 and V is TRBV20-1; the D is unclear. CDR1 and CDR2 (germline): DFQATT, SNEGSKA (reference sequence). The CDR3 sequence is 11 residues long. In DNA, the CDR3 is TGCAGGGCGGCCGGCGAAGAGACCCAGTACTTC. It specifies CRAAGEETQYF.

The chain employs TRBV7-8 and TRBJ1-1; D may be TRBD1 (6 bases). V was cut by 4 bases and J by 2 bases, with 14 bases left in between. This CDR3 is built from 15 residues. The germline gives CDR1 SGHVS, CDR2 FQNEAQ. This chain's CDR3 is CASSSPTGHNTEAFF. In DNA form, the CDR3 reads TGTGCCAGCAGCTCCCCGACAGGCCACAACACTGAAGCTTTCTTT.

This chain joins TRBV9 and TRBJ2-3; 10 bases are a match to TRBD1. The CDR3 consists of 16 residues. The V gene end was trimmed by 4 bases and the J gene end by 2 bases; junction bases not matched to a gene: 7. Germline lookup yields CDR1 SGDLS and CDR2 YYNGEE. The DNA for the CDR3 is TGTGCCAGCAGCTCCGGGACAGGGGAATACACAGATACGCAGTATTTT. The encoded protein is CASSSGTGEYTDTQYF.

Note on this clone: Sequence at one end of the junction differs from germline and may be a read error. The rearrangement uses TRBV29-1 and TRBJ2-7; tentatively, D is TRBD1 (6 bases). This CDR3 has 11 amino acids. Germline V gene lookup returns CDR1 SQVTM and CDR2 ANQGSEA. The CDR3 is CSVEGGQGRTF. CDR3 DNA sequence: TGCAGCGTTGAAGGGGGGCAGGGCCGAACCTTC.

V is TRBV25-1 and J is TRBJ1-4, with D hard to call. This CDR3 contains 17 residues. The V end lost 3 bases, the J end lost 0 bases, and 14 bases lay between the germline ends. CDR1 is MGHDK and CDR2 is SYGVNS in the germline V gene. CDR3 residues: CASSDWGWSATNEKLFF. The CDR3 DNA reads as TGTGCCAGCAGTGATTGGGGTTGGTCAGCAACTAATGAAAAACTGTTTTTT. The full variable domain, with the rest looked up from reference TRBV25-1 and TRBJ1-4, is EADIYQTPRYLVIGTGKKITLECSQTMGHDKMYWYQQDPGMELHLIHYSYGVNSTEKGDLSSESTVSRIRTEHFPLTLESARPSHTSQYLCASSDWGWSATNEKLFFGSGTQLSVL.

This chain joins TRBV7-2 and TRBJ2-5, with no clear D. CDR1 and CDR2 (germline): SGHTA, FQGNSA. Trimming took 6 bases from V and 5 from J, leaving 16 bases between them. The CDR3 is 14 residues long. This CDR3 is CASSILESHETQYF. CDR3 nucleotides: TGTGCCAGCAGTATCCTGGAGAGTCATGAGACCCAGTACTTC.